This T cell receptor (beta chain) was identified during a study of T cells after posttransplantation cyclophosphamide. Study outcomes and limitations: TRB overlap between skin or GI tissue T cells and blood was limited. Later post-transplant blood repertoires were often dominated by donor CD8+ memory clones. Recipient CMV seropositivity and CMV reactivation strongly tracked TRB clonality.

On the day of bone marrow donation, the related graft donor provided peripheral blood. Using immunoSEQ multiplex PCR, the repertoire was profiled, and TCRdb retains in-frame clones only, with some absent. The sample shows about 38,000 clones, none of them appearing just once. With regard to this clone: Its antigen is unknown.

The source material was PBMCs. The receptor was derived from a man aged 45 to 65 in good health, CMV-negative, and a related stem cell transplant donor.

In nucleotides, the CDR3 is TGTGCCAGCAGCTTGACAAAATATAGCAATCAGCCCCAGCATTTT. Its translation is CASSLTKYSNQPQHF. The V and J genes are TRBV7-9 and TRBJ1-5; D uncertain. Germline CDR1 is SEHNR and CDR2 is FQNEAQ (reference sequence). The CDR3 loop spans 15 amino acids. With 3 bases removed from V and 0 bases from J, the gap between germline ends came to 9 bases.